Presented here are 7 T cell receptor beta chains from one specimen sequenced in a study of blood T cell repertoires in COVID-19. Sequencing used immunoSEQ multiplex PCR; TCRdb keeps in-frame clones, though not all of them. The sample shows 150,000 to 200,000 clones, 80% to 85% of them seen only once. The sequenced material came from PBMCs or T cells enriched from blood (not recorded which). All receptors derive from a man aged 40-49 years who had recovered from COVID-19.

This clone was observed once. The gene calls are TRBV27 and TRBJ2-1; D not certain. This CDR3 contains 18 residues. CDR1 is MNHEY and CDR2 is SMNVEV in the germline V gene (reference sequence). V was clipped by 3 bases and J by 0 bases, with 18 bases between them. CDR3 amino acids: CASSFIAPPLYSYNEQFF. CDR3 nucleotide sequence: TGTGCCAGCAGTTTCATAGCCCCTCCCCTGTACTCCTACAATGAGCAGTTCTTC.

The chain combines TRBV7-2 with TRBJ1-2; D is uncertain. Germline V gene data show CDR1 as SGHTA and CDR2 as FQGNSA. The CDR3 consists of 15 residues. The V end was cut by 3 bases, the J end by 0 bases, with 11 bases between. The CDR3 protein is CASSFHPEANYGYTF. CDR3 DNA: TGTGCCAGCAGCTTCCACCCCGAGGCTAACTATGGCTACACCTTC.

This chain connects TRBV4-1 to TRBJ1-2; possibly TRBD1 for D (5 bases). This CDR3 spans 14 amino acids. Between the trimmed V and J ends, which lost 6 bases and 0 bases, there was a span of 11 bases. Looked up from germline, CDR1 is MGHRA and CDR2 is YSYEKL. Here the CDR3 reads CASRGRLANYGYTF. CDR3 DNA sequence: TGCGCCAGCAGGGGGCGATTAGCTAACTATGGCTACACCTTC.

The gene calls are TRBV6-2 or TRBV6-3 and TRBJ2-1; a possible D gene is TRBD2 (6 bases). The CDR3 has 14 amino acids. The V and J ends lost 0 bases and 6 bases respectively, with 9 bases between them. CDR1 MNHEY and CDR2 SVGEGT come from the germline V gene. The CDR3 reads CASSYSGGFNEQFF. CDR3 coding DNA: TGTGCCAGCAGTTACTCGGGGGGATTCAATGAGCAGTTCTTC.

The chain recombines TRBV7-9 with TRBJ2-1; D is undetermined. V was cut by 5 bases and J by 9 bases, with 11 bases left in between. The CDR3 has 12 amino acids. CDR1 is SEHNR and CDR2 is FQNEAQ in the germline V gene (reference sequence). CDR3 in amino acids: CASSREVGEQFF. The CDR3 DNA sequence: TGTGCCAGCAGCAGGGAAGTCGGTGAGCAGTTCTTC. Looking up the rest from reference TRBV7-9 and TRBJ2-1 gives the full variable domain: DTGVSQNPRHKITKRGQNVTFRCDPISEHNRLYWYRQTLGQGPEFLTYFQNEAQLEKSRLLSDRFSAERPKGSFSTLEIQRTEQGDSAMYLCASSREVGEQFFGPGTRLTVL.

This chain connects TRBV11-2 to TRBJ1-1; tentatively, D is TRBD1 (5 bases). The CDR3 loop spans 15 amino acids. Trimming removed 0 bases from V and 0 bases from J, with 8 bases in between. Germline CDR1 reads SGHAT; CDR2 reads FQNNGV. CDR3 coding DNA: TGTGCCAGCAGCTTAGAGGCAGGGTTGAACACTGAAGCTTTCTTT. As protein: CASSLEAGLNTEAFF. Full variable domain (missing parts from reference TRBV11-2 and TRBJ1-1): EAGVAQSPRYKIIEKRQSVAFWCNPISGHATLYWYQQILGQGPKLLIQFQNNGVVDDSQLPKDRFSAERLKGVDSTLKIQPAKLEDSAVYLCASSLEAGLNTEAFFGQGTRLTVV.

The CDR3 nucleotides are TGTGCCAGCAGCTTCGGGACTAGCGGGGGGGCCGGGGAGACCCAGTACTTC. The encoded protein is CASSFGTSGGAGETQYF. J is TRBJ2-5 and V is TRBV5-4, with 16 bases identical to TRBD2. The trim removed 2 bases at V and 5 bases at J, leaving 6 bases unmatched. CDR1 and CDR2 from the germline V gene are SGHNT and YYREEE (reference sequence). The length of the CDR3 is 17 residues.